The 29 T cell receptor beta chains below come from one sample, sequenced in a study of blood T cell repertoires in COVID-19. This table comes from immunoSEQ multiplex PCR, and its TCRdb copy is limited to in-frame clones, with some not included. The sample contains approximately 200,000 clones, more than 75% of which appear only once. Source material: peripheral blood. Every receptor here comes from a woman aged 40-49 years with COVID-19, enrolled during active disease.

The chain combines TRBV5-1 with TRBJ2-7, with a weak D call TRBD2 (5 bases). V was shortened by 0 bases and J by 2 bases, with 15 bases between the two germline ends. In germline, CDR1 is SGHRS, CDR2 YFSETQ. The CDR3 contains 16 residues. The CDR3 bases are TGCGCCAGCAGCTTGGAACCCGGACTCACAACCTACGAGCAGTACTTC. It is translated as CASSLEPGLTTYEQYF.

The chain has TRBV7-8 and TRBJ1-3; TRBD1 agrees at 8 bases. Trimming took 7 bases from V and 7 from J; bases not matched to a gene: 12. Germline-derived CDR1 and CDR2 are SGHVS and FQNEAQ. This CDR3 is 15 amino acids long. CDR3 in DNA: TGTGCCAGCACCACCCCCGGACAGGGAGCCAACACCATATATTTT. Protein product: CASTTPGQGANTIYF.

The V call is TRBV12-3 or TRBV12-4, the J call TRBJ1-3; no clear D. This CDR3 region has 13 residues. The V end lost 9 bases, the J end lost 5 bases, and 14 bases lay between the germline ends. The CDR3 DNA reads TGTGCCAGTATGCCAAGCGACCGAAACACCATATATTTT. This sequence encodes CASMPSDRNTIYF.

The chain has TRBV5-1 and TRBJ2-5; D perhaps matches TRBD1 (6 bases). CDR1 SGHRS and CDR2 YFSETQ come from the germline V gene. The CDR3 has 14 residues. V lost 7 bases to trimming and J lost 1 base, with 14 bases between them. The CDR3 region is CASAYRVVQETQYF. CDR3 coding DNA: TGCGCCAGCGCCTACAGGGTCGTCCAAGAGACCCAGTACTTC.

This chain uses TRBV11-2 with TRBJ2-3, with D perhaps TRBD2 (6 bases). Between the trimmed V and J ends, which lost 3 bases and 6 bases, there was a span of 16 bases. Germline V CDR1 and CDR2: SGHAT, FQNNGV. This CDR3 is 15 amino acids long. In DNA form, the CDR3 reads TGTGCCAGCAGCTTTCCCCGGGGGTTAGAGGATACGCAGTATTTT. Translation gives CASSFPRGLEDTQYF.

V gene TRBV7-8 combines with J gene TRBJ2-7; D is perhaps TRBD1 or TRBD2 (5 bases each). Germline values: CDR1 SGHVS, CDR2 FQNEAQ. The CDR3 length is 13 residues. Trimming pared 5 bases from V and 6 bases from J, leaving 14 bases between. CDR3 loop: CASSRGLVREQYF. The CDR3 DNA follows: TGTGCCAGCAGCCGGGGCCTCGTGCGCGAGCAGTACTTC. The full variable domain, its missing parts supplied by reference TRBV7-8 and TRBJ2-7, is GAGVSQSPRYKVAKRGQDVALRCDPISGHVSLFWYQQALGQGPEFLTYFQNEAQLDKSGLPSDRFFAERPEGSVSTLKIQRTQQEDSAVYLCASSRGLVREQYFGPGTRLTVT.

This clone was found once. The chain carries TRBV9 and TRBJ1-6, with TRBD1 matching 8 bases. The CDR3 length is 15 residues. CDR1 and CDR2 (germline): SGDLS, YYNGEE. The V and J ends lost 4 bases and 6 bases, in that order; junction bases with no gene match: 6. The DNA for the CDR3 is TGTGCCAGCAGCCCCCGGACAGGGAGTAATTCACCCCTCCACTTT. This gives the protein CASSPRTGSNSPLHF.

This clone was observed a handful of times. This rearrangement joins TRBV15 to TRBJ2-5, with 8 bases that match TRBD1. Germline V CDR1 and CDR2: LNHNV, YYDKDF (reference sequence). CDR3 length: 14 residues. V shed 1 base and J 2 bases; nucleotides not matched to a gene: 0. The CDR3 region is CATSRGQGQETQYF. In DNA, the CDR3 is TGTGCCACCAGCAGAGGACAGGGGCAAGAGACCCAGTACTTC.

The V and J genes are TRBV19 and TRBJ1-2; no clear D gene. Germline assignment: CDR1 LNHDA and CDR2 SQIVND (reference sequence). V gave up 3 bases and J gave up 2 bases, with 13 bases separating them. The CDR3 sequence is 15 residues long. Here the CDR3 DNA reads TGTGCCAGTAGTATTACCGTCGCTCAGAACTATGGCTACACCTTC. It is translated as CASSITVAQNYGYTF.

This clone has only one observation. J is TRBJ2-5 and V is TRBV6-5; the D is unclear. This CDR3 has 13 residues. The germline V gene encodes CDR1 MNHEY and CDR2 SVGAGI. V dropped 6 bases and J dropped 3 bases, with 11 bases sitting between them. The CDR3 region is CASSRRREETQYF. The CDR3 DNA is TGTGCCAGCAGCCGGCGGCGTGAAGAGACCCAGTACTTC.

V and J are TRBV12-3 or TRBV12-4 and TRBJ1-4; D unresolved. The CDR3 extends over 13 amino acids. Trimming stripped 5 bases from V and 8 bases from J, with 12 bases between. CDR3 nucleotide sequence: TGTGCCAGCAGTACTGCTAAAGAGGAAAAACTGTTTTTT. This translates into CASSTAKEEKLFF.

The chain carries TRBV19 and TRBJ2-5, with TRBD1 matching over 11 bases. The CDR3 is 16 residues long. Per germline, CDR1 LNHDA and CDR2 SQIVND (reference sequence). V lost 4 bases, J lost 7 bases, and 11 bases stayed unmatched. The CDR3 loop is CASSTTGQGVGGTQYF. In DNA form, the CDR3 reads TGTGCCAGTAGTACAACGGGACAGGGGGTCGGTGGGACCCAGTACTTC.

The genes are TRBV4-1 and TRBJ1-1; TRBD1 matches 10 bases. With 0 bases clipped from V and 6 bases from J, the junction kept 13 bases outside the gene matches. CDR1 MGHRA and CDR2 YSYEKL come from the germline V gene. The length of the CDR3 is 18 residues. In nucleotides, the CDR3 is TGCGCCAGCAGCCAAGATTCCCGGGACAGGGGCCGAAGGGCTGAAGCTTTCTTT. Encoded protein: CASSQDSRDRGRRAEAFF.

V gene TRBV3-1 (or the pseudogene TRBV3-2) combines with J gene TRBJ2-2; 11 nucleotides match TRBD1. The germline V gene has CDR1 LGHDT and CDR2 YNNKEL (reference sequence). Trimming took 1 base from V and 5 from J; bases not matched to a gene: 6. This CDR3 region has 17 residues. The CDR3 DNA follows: TGTGCCAGCAGCCAAGGGACAGGGGGCATGGGGACCGGGGAGCTGTTTTTT. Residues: CASSQGTGGMGTGELFF.

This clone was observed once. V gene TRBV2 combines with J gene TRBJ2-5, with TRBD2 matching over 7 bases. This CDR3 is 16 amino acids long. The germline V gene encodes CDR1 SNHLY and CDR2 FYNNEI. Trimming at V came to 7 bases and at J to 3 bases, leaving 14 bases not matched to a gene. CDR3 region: CASKTGLQPGKETQYF. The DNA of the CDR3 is TGTGCCAGCAAGACGGGACTACAACCAGGGAAAGAGACCCAGTACTTC.

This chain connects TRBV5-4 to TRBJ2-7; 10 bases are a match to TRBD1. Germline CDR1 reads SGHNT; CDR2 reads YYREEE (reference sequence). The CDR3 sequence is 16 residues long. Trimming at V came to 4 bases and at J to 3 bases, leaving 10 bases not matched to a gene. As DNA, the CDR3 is TGTGCCAGCAGCGCCGGGACAGGGGAGCCCAACTACGAGCAGTACTTC. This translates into CASSAGTGEPNYEQYF. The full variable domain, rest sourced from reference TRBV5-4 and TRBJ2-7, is ETGVTQSPTHLIKTRGQQVTLRCSSQSGHNTVSWYQQALGQGPQFIFQYYREEENGRGNFPPRFSGLQFPNYSSELNVNALELDDSALYLCASSAGTGEPNYEQYFGPGTRLTVT.

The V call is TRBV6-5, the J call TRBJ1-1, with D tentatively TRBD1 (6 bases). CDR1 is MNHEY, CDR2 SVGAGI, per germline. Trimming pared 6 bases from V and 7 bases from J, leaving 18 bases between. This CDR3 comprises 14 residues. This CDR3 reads CASSPQQGRLEAFF. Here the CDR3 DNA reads TGTGCCAGCAGCCCACAACAGGGTAGGCTTGAAGCTTTCTTT.

CDR3 sequence reads: CASSSGTGGGGRYGYTF. CDR3 coding DNA: TGTGCCAGCAGTTCGGGGACAGGGGGCGGAGGCCGCTATGGCTACACCTTC. V usage is TRBV28 and J usage is TRBJ1-2, with TRBD1 matching over 12 bases. Germline assignment: CDR1 MDHEN and CDR2 SYDVKM. J gave up 4 bases and V 4 bases, and 10 bases lay outside the gene matches. This CDR3 comprises 17 residues.

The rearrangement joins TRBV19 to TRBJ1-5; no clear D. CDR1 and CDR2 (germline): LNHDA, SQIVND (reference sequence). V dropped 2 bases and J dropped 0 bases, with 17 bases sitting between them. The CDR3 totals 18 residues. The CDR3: CASSIRFRENYSNQPQHF. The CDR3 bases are TGTGCCAGTAGTATAAGGTTTCGGGAGAACTATAGCAATCAGCCCCAGCATTTT. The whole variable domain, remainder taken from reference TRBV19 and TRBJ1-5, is DGGITQSPKYLFRKEGQNVTLSCEQNLNHDAMYWYRQDPGQGLRLIYYSQIVNDFQKGDIAEGYSVSREKKESFPLTVTSAQKNPTAFYLCASSIRFRENYSNQPQHFGDGTRLSIL.

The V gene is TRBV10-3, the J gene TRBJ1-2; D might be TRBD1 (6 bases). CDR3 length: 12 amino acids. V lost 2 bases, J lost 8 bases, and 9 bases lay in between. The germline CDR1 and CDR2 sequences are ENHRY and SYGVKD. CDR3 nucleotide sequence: TGTGCCATCAGTGAGCCGGACAGCGGCTACACCTTC. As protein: CAISEPDSGYTF.

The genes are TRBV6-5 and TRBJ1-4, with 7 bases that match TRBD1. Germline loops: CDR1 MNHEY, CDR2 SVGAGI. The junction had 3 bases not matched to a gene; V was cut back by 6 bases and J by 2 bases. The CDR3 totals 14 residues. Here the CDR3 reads CASSTGQTNEKLFF. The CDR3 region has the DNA TGTGCCAGCAGCACGGGACAGACTAATGAAAAACTGTTTTTT.

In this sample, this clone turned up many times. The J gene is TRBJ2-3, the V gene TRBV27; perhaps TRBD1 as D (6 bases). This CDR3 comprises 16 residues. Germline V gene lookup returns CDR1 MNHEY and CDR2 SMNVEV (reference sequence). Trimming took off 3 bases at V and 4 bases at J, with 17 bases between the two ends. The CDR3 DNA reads TGTGCCAGCAGTTTCGGACAGCTCTATCAAGCAGATACGCAGTATTTT. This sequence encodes CASSFGQLYQADTQYF.

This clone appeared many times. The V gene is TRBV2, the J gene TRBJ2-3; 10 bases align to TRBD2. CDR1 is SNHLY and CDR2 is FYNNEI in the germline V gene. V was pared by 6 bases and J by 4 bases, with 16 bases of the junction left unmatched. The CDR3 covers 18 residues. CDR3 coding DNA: TGTGCCAGCAGACCTCCCGCTGGTCTAGCGGGGGCTTCAGATACGCAGTATTTT. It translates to CASRPPAGLAGASDTQYF.

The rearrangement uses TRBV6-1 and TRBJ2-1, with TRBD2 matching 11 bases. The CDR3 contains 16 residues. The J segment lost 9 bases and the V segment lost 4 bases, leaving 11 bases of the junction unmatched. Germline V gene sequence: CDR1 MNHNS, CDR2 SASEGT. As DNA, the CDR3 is TGTGCCAGCAGTGCACGAGTAGCGGGAGGGCCCTCTGAGCAGTTCTTC. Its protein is CASSARVAGGPSEQFF.

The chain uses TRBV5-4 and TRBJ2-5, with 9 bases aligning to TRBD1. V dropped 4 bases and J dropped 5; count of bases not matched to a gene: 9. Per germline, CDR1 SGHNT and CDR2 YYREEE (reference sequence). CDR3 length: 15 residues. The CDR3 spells CASSRTGVGGETQYF. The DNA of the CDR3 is TGTGCCAGCAGCAGGACAGGGGTAGGAGGGGAGACCCAGTACTTC.

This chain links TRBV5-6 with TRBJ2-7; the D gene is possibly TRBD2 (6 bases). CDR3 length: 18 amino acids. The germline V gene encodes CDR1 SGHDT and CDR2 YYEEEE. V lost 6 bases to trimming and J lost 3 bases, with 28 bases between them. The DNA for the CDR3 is TGTGCCAGCACTGCGGGGACTGGCGGGACCCTCGGGGTCTACGAGCAGTACTTC. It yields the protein CASTAGTGGTLGVYEQYF.

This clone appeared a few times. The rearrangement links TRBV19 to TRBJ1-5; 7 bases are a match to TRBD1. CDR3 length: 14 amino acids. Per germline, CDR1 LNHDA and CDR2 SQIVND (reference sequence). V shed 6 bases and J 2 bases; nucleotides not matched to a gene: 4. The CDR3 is CASRDRWGNQPQHF. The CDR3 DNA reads TGTGCCAGTAGGGACAGGTGGGGCAATCAGCCCCAGCATTTT.

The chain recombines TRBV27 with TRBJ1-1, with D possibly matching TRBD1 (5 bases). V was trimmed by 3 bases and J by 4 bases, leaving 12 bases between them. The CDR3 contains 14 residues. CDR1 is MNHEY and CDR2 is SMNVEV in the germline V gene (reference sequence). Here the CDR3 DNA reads TGTGCCAGCAGTTTCCGACAGTCGAGCACTGAAGCTTTCTTT. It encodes CASSFRQSSTEAFF.

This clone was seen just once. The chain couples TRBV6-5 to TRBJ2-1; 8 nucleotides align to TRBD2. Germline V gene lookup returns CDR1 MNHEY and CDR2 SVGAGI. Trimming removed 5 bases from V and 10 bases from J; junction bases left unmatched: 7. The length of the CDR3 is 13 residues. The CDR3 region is CASSPTGTREQFF. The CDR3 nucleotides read TGTGCCAGCAGTCCCACGGGGACTAGAGAGCAGTTCTTC.